The present T cell receptor beta chain was sequenced within a study of blood T cell repertoires in COVID-19. Study context: The United States, Italy and Spain were the sources of the acute and convalescent COVID-19 samples. Sources were T cells, B-cell-depleted T cells, or PBMCs; the material itself was cDNA or gDNA.

Under the authors' procedure: The authors estimated nucleated cell counts from reference gene primer amplification. This table comes from immunoSEQ multiplex PCR, and its TCRdb copy is limited to in-frame clones, with some not included. V and J calls and clone size are copied from that table; D and trimming were computed from the DNA. The data show under 250,000 clones, around four fifths seen once. CDR1 and CDR2 from the germline V gene are SQVTM and ANQGSEA. V gave up 3 bases and J gave up 6 bases; unmatched junction bases: 4. CDR3 length equals 14 residues. This receptor was obtained from an older woman who had recovered from COVID-19. The V call is TRBV29-1, the J call TRBJ2-1; TRBD2 matches 11 bases. Sequenced material: peripheral blood. The CDR3 here is CSVDSGGAGNEQFF. The CDR3 DNA reads as TGCAGCGTTGATAGCGGGGGGGCCGGCAATGAGCAGTTCTTC.